This section outlines one TCR beta chain sequence together with its context. Profiling relied on immunoSEQ multiplex PCR, and the TCRdb table lists in-frame clones only, not all of them. Altogether around 260,000 clones are present, around 92% being singletons, with the ten largest covering approximately 2.6%. The sample comes from a study of blood T cell repertoires in COVID-19. Study-wide background: Sample material is recorded as cDNA or gDNA derived from T cells, B-cell-depleted T cells, or PBMCs.

Patients at the Seattle site were enrolled during active infection and followed longitudinally. Trimming cost V 8 bases and J 2 bases, with 18 bases left between them. The germline V gene has CDR1 SNHLY and CDR2 FYNNEI. This CDR3 spans 15 amino acids. The J gene is TRBJ1-1, the V gene TRBV2; D might be TRBD1 (6 bases). Sequencing was done on a sample of peripheral blood. This clonotype was obtained from a person under 35 with COVID-19, enrolled during active disease. CDR3 DNA sequence: TGTGCCAGCGGGGGCCCCGGGACCCCTAACACTGAAGCTTTCTTT. Its protein is CASGGPGTPNTEAFF.